This TCR beta chain was recovered during a study of blood T cell repertoires in COVID-19. The overall study: Acute and convalescent COVID-19 samples came from the United States, Italy and Spain. Nucleic acid was either cDNA or gDNA, and it came from T cells, B-cell-depleted T cells, or PBMCs.

The CDR3 is made up of 12 amino acids. Between the trimmed V and J ends, which lost 6 bases and 6 bases, there was a span of 12 bases. Clones were sequenced by immunoSEQ multiplex PCR, and TCRdb holds only the in-frame ones, with some missing. The data contain about 44,000 clones, around 90% of them singletons. The chain combines TRBV12-3 or TRBV12-4 with TRBJ2-7; D is unclear. This TCR came from an elderly woman in a cohort sampled during active or convalescent COVID-19. The sample was peripheral blood. Here the CDR3 reads CASRSLQSEQYF. The CDR3 coding sequence is TGTGCCAGCAGAAGCCTTCAATCCGAGCAGTACTTC.